The present T cell receptor (beta chain) was sequenced within a study of T-cell memory formation after mild COVID-19. Each CDR3 protein gets one entry after TCRdb re-called the 5' RACE reads with MiXCR. The data show 75,000 to 95,000 distinct CDR3 sequences, with about 16% seen just once and 39% held by the top ten. Study-level findings and limits: Pre-infection memory already had some responding clones, implying cross-reactive memory joined. CD4+ contracting clones were mainly CM and EM; CD8+ ones, EMRA. Second-wave clones peaking on day 37 lacked confirmed SARS-CoV-2 specificity. Contracting clones from day 15 to 85 showed balanced CD4/CD8; later expanders favored CD4+.

Of note for this clonotype: Its antigen is not identified.

What was sequenced was PBMCs or a T cell subset sorted from them (not recorded which). The sequence derives from a young man who had mild COVID-19 (a few samples of this study predate the infection). Cell type and time point are not known.

CDR3 coding DNA: TGCAGCGCCTCCGGGGCGGAATATGGCTACACCTTC. This encodes CSASGAEYGYTF. The chain couples TRBV29-1 to TRBJ1-2, with D possibly TRBD1 on 5 matching bases. The germline gives CDR1 SQVTM, CDR2 ANQGSEA. The CDR3 is 12 amino acids. V dropped 7 bases and J dropped 5 bases, with 14 bases sitting between them.